This T cell receptor beta chain was captured by sequencing in a study of blood T cells in healthy people across ages (dated by TCRdb to 2015 to 2017). Notes on the research overall: Template switching captured roughly one uniquely barcoded TCR beta cDNA molecule per two T cells in model experiments. Donors were grouped into four age groups: young (average 16 years), middle-aged (about 40), aged (62) and long-lived (just over 80). To track age-related changes in TCR beta repertoire diversity, the study relied on deep sequencing normalized with unique cDNA molecular identifiers. To avoid experimental bias, donors of different ages were randomly spread across the sequencing lanes. Using the same blood draw, the study looked at two additional independent replicas of 1 million unique cDNA reads for two donors, one aged 18 to 30 and the other aged 80 or older. What the research found in general, with its limitations: Compared with the aged group, more naive CD4+ T cells, fewer expanded clones and increased TCR diversity were shown by the long-lived group, suggesting age selection. Donor CMV infection status was unknown, potentially confounding age-related changes in expanded clonotypes. Estimates of total diversity based on one million sequenced T cells were considered lower bounds and underestimates. Since profiling was done on bulk unsorted PBMCs, naive and antigen-experienced compartments could not be conclusively compared. The percentage of naive T cells measured by flow cytometry correlated strongly with observed TCR beta diversity. As age increased, observed TCR beta diversity per million T cells dropped in a roughly linear way, and a significant reduction was already evident by age 40.

Points on this clonotype: The target of this receptor is not known. Base qualities were left out, and no much larger clone turns up one base away.

Library construction relied on 5' RACE. Sequencing was performed on an Illumina HiSeq 2500. The second PCR ran for roughly 7 to 12 cycles and used a J-beta primer mix along with a sample-barcoded 5' primer. A template-switch 5' adaptor carrying 12 random nucleotides introduced a unique molecular identifier onto each TCR beta cDNA molecule. At least 2.5 million CDR3-containing paired-end reads were obtained from each sample. First-strand cDNA was synthesized from all RNA with the Mint cDNA synthesis kit, primed by a TRBC-specific oligonucleotide. After uracil-DNA glycosylase treatment, a first 18-cycle PCR used universal primers M1SS and BC2_uni_R on all cDNA. In the source study's methods: For normalization, 1 million high-quality reads were randomly selected from each sample, with every read carrying a distinct molecular identifier. Reads with shared molecular identifiers were discarded instead of being binned into consensus sequences. MiTCR, with a Q25 quality threshold and the strictest error-elimination algorithm, was used for CDR3 identification, clonotype clustering and error correction. A nonparametric unseen species model with Euler transformation was used to estimate lower-bound total TCR beta diversity. TCRdb trimmed public reads at Q25 via fastp, called clones via MiXCR and kept in-frame beta chains. Under each unique CDR3 protein, matching rows form one entry showing the most common genes and DNA. The V and J calls here are based on TCRdb, not the publication. Present in this sample are some 1.5 million distinct CDR3 sequences, approximately 28% of which were seen just once. In total, the top ten clones hold roughly 8% of the sample.

The donors were 40 or so Caucasian individuals from Russia, aged 6 to 90 years, who were systemically healthy. Ten milliliters of peripheral blood were drawn from each donor into EDTA-treated Vacutainer tubes. PBMCs were isolated by Ficoll-Paque density-gradient centrifugation, with at least 7 million obtained per sample. Total RNA was extracted from PBMCs with Trizol reagent, with at least 5.5 micrograms obtained per sample. For every donor, an aliquot of PBMCs went through flow cytometry to measure the percentages of naive CD45RAhigh/CD27high T cells. CDR1 and CDR2 (SNHLY, FYNNEI) derive from the germline V gene. The CDR3 numbers 15 residues from cysteine through phenylalanine. The only DNA kept is the CDR3, 45 bases in frame from the first base. V ends up 7 bases short and J 1 base short, with an unmatched junction base count of 6.

The chain employs TRBV2 and TRBJ1-5, and 8 bases in between align with TRBD1. Sequencing was carried out using blood. The origin of this receptor is a woman aged 30 to 39 in good health. The CDR3 corresponds to CASTRQGTSNQPQHF. The DNA reads TGTGCCAGCACTCGACAGGGGACCAGCAATCAGCCCCAGCATTTT.